The clone carrying this T cell receptor beta chain came up a few times. The data derive from a study of PD-1 blockade in classical Hodgkin lymphoma. Described time point: newly diagnosed, previously untreated cHL patient sample. Magnetic depletion of unwanted cells isolated CD4+ T cells from thawed PBMCs. CDR1 and CDR2 (germline): SGDLS, YYNGEE. The CDR3 sequence is 13 residues long. The V and J ends lost 4 bases and 6 bases, in that order; junction bases with no gene match: 5. Only in-frame clones appear in the TCRdb table, and some are missing; sequencing was by immunoSEQ multiplex PCR. The table lists about 35,000 clones, around 89% of them singletons, with 0.2% to 0.25% in the top ten.

Sequenced sample: CD4+ T cells from blood. The receptor's source is a human donor with classical Hodgkin lymphoma. This chain connects TRBV9 to TRBJ1-2; 8 bases agree with TRBD1. Written as DNA, the CDR3 is TGTGCCAGCAGCACCGGACAGGGCCATGGCTACACCTTC. It translates to CASSTGQGHGYTF.